This T cell receptor beta chain was captured by sequencing in a study of healthy donors' naive CD4 and CD8 T cells. Findings and limits, study-wide: About 13% of CD4/CD8 propensity variance appeared explained by V, J and CDR3 charge.

In germline, CDR1 is SQVTM, CDR2 ANQGSEA. The junction had 15 bases not matched to a gene; V was cut back by 8 bases and J by 4 bases. The CDR3 loop spans 15 amino acids. TCR libraries were built from approximately 520 ng of total RNA by linear amplification. MiXCR, applied by TCRdb to the reads, yields one record per CDR3 protein. The sample lists around 200,000 distinct CDR3 sequences, 74% occurring once. Points on this clonotype: Its cognate antigen is unknown.

Sequencing input: naive CD4+ and CD8+ T cells sorted from blood, pooled from several donors. The chain joins TRBV29-1 to TRBJ2-3; 7 positions agree with TRBD2. The clonotype comes from a pool of human donors in good health; the sample pools cells from several healthy donors. The CDR3 reads CSTWDPRGNPDTQYF. CDR3 DNA sequence: TGCAGCACGTGGGACCCGCGGGGGAATCCAGATACGCAGTATTTT.